The TCR beta chain described here comes from a study of T-cell reconstitution after alpha-beta-depleted transplantation in children. This clonotype has a count of ten or more. During its preparation, the TCRbeta library received unique molecular identifiers. TCRdb ran MiXCR on the PCR reads and lists one entry per CDR3 protein. The sample holds 100,000 or so distinct CDR3 sequences, more than 9% seen once. There are 13 residues in the CDR3. Germline CDR1 SGHRS, CDR2 YFSETQ. Trimming removed 7 bases at V and 3 bases at J, with 14 bases between. Sequenced here: PBMCs from the stem cell graft donor, sampled from the stem cell graft. The chain joins TRBV5-1 to TRBJ2-7, with a tentative D call TRBD1 (5 bases). The clonotype comes from a human donor who donated a stem cell graft to a child with inherited bone marrow failure. The CDR3 DNA is TGCGCCAGCGGCTACGCAGACAGCTACGAGCAGTACTTC. As protein: CASGYADSYEQYF.